A single sample is the source of the 22 T cell receptor beta chains below, sequenced in a study of cytomegalovirus exposure and HLA in healthy donors. Primers for the PCR totalled 60 Vbeta and 13 Jbeta. The method was immunoSEQ multiplex PCR; TCRdb's version includes in-frame clones alone and lacks a portion of them. The table lists some 150,000 clones, 79% of them singletons. The sample comprised PBMCs. These receptors all come from a middle-aged woman in good health and CMV-seropositive.

The chain is built from TRBV19 and TRBJ1-4; no definite D call. V was clipped by 3 bases and J by 4 bases, with 9 bases between them. The germline V gene has CDR1 LNHDA and CDR2 SQIVND (reference sequence). CDR3 length: 14 residues. In DNA, the CDR3 is TGTGCCAGTAGTATGCGCGAGGGTAATGAAAAACTGTTTTTT. It is translated as CASSMREGNEKLFF. Full variable domain (outside the CDR3, taken from reference TRBV19 and TRBJ1-4): DGGITQSPKYLFRKEGQNVTLSCEQNLNHDAMYWYRQDPGQGLRLIYYSQIVNDFQKGDIAEGYSVSREKKESFPLTVTSAQKNPTAFYLCASSMREGNEKLFFGSGTQLSVL.

V gene TRBV9 combines with J gene TRBJ2-1; D is perhaps TRBD2 (7 bases). The CDR3 has 15 residues. Germline CDR1 reads SGDLS; CDR2 reads YYNGEE. The V gene lost 0 bases and the J gene lost 4 bases, with 11 bases spanning the gap. DNA for the CDR3: TGTGCCAGCAGCGTAGAGGCGGGGGCGTACAATGAGCAGTTCTTC. Its protein is CASSVEAGAYNEQFF. Complete variable domain (other parts from reference TRBV9 and TRBJ2-1): DSGVTQTPKHLITATGQRVTLRCSPRSGDLSVYWYQQSLDQGLQFLIQYYNGEERAKGNILERFSAQQFPDLHSELNLSSLELGDSALYFCASSVEAGAYNEQFFGPGTRLTVL.

Note on this clone: One end of the junction is discordant with germline, which a read error may explain. V gene TRBV9 combines with J gene TRBJ2-1; D is perhaps TRBD1 (5 bases). There are 13 residues in the CDR3. The germline V gene has CDR1 SGDLS and CDR2 YYNGEE. This CDR3 is CVSSVEARGEQFF. The CDR3 DNA is TGTGTCAGCAGCGTAGAGGCTAGGGGTGAGCAGTTCTTC.

This clone was detected only a few times. The chain recombines TRBV4-2 with TRBJ1-3, with D perhaps TRBD1 (5 bases). Germline CDR1 LGHNA, CDR2 YNFKEQ. This CDR3 contains 16 residues. The V gene lost 1 base and the J gene lost 2 bases, with 12 bases spanning the gap. The CDR3 region is CASSQGEGNPGNTIYF. The CDR3 bases are TGTGCCAGCAGCCAAGGGGAGGGGAACCCTGGAAACACCATATATTTT.

This chain joins TRBV4-1 and TRBJ2-7, with 9 bases identical to TRBD1. The CDR3 loop spans 21 amino acids. Germline-derived CDR1 and CDR2 are MGHRA and YSYEKL. J lost 0 bases, V lost 0 bases, and 18 bases had no gene match. CDR3 sequence (DNA): TGCGCCAGCAGCCAAGAAAGATGGGACAGGGAAGTACTCGCGTCCTCCTACGAGCAGTACTTC. Translating gives CASSQERWDREVLASSYEQYF.

V usage is TRBV6-5 and J usage is TRBJ2-5; 8 bases match TRBD2. The germline CDR1 and CDR2 sequences are MNHEY and SVGAGI. CDR3 length: 14 amino acids. The V gene end was trimmed by 5 bases and the J gene end by 7 bases; junction bases not matched to a gene: 9. In nucleotides, the CDR3 is TGTGCCAGCAGTAAACCGGGGGGGCCGGGGACCCAGTACTTC. Amino acid sequence: CASSKPGGPGTQYF.

The V and J genes are TRBV21-1 and TRBJ1-1. TRBV21-1 is a pseudogene segment. The CDR3 runs to 13 residues. The CDR3, as DNA: TGTGCCAGCAGCACACGGAGGAACACTGAAGCTTTCTTT. Encoded protein: CASSTRRNTEAFF.

The chain carries TRBV6-5 and TRBJ2-1; 8 bases map to TRBD2. The trim removed 1 base at V and 7 bases at J, leaving 9 bases unmatched. CDR1 is MNHEY, CDR2 SVGAGI, per germline. The CDR3 length is 16 residues. The CDR3 DNA sequence: TGTGCCAGCAGTTACTACGGGGGGGCTTTTGGTAATGAGCAGTTCTTC. Translation gives CASSYYGGAFGNEQFF.

This clone is a singleton in its sample. V gene TRBV6-5 combines with J gene TRBJ1-4; 11 bases fit TRBD1. Germline V lookup: CDR1 MNHEY, CDR2 SVGAGI. V was clipped by 2 bases and J by 7 bases; unmatched bases: 6. The CDR3 is 16 amino acids. In DNA form, the CDR3 reads TGTGCCAGCAGTTACCTAGGGGGACAGGGGGGTGAAAAACTGTTTTTT. Protein: CASSYLGGQGGEKLFF.

The chain employs TRBV9 and TRBJ2-2; 12 bases fit TRBD1. CDR1 is SGDLS, CDR2 YYNGEE, per germline. The CDR3 is 17 residues long. Trimming at V came to 3 bases and at J to 5 bases, leaving 8 bases not matched to a gene. CDR3 nucleotides: TGTGCCAGCAGCGACCCCGGGACAGGGGGCGTAACCGGGGAGCTGTTTTTT. Translating it yields CASSDPGTGGVTGELFF.

The chain has TRBV6-5 and TRBJ1-6; 9 nucleotides match TRBD1. The CDR3 covers 15 residues. J lost 7 bases, V lost 6 bases, and 7 bases had no gene match. Looked up from germline, CDR1 is MNHEY and CDR2 is SVGAGI. As DNA, the CDR3 is TGTGCCAGCAGGACGGGACAGGGAGACAATTCACCCCTCCACTTT. Protein sequence: CASRTGQGDNSPLHF.

This sequence joins TRBV6-5 and TRBJ1-2; 9 bases are a match to TRBD1. Unmatched junction bases numbered 7, after V lost 6 bases and J lost 5 bases. The CDR3 is 14 residues long. Germline-derived CDR1 and CDR2 are MNHEY and SVGAGI. The CDR3: CASRQTGGTYGYTF. Written as DNA, the CDR3 is TGTGCCAGCAGACAGACAGGGGGTACATATGGCTACACCTTC.

V gene TRBV5-1 combines with J gene TRBJ2-1; 7 bases map to TRBD2. The CDR3 extends over 16 amino acids. The V and J ends lost 2 bases and 4 bases, in that order; junction bases with no gene match: 9. From germline, CDR1 is SGHRS and CDR2 YFSETQ. The CDR3: CASSFPRIAGYNEQFF. The CDR3 DNA reads as TGCGCCAGCAGCTTCCCCCGGATAGCGGGTTACAATGAGCAGTTCTTC.

The genes are TRBV28 and TRBJ1-1; TRBD1 agrees at 8 bases. CDR1 MDHEN and CDR2 SYDVKM come from the germline V gene. The CDR3 contains 16 residues. V shed 3 bases and J 0 bases; nucleotides not matched to a gene: 6. The CDR3 DNA sequence: TGTGCCAGCAGTTTTACAGGGGGTCCAATGAACACTGAAGCTTTCTTT. Its translation is CASSFTGGPMNTEAFF.

This sequence joins TRBV11-2 and TRBJ2-7; no firm D call. With 0 bases removed from V and 0 bases from J, the gap between germline ends came to 9 bases. From germline, CDR1 is SGHAT and CDR2 FQNNGV. CDR3 length: 15 residues. CDR3 sequence reads: CASSLDIASSYEQYF. CDR3 nucleotides: TGTGCCAGCAGCTTAGATATAGCCAGCTCCTACGAGCAGTACTTC.

J is TRBJ1-4 and V is TRBV2; D not resolved. The germline gives CDR1 SNHLY, CDR2 FYNNEI. This CDR3 contains 13 residues. The V end lost 8 bases, the J end lost 0 bases, and 7 bases lay between the germline ends. CDR3 region: CASLQATNEKLFF. As DNA, the CDR3 is TGTGCCAGCCTGCAGGCAACTAATGAAAAACTGTTTTTT.

The J gene is TRBJ1-2, the V gene TRBV5-6; no definite D call. The ends were cut back, 0 bases at V and 14 bases at J, with 17 bases in the middle. The germline CDR1 and CDR2 sequences are SGHDT and YYEEEE. The CDR3 runs 13 residues. The CDR3 is CASSLVGGMATTF. CDR3 coding DNA: TGTGCCAGCAGCTTGGTTGGAGGAATGGCTACGACCTTC. Combining the CDR3 with reference TRBV5-6 and TRBJ1-2 gives the whole variable domain DAGVTQSPTHLIKTRGQQVTLRCSPKSGHDTVSWYQQALGQGPQFIFQYYEEEERQRGNFPDRFSGHQFPNYSSELNVNALLLGDSALYLCASSLVGGMATTFGSGTRLTVV.

The V gene is TRBV7-2, the J gene TRBJ2-3; TRBD2 aligns across 9 bases. The V gene's germline CDR1 is SGHTA and CDR2 FQGNSA. The CDR3 has 16 residues. Trimming removed 1 base from V and 0 bases from J; junction bases left unmatched: 2. CDR3 amino acids: CASSLVAGDSTDTQYF. In DNA, the CDR3 is TGTGCCAGCAGCTTAGTAGCGGGGGATAGCACAGATACGCAGTATTTT.

V and J are TRBV6-1 and TRBJ2-7, with a tentative D call TRBD1 (6 bases). Germline V gene sequence: CDR1 MNHNS, CDR2 SASEGT. V was pared by 5 bases and J by 5 bases, with 16 bases between. The CDR3 runs 14 residues. The CDR3 loop reads CASSLQGAFDEQYF. The CDR3 coding sequence is TGTGCCAGCAGTTTACAGGGAGCTTTCGACGAGCAGTACTTC.

A note on this clone: The same CDR3 also results from other DNA sequences found in this sample. J is TRBJ2-7 and V is TRBV28, with TRBD1 identical over 9 bases. The CDR3 totals 14 residues. Germline V gives CDR1 MDHEN, CDR2 SYDVKM. The V segment lost 6 bases and the J segment 0 bases; nucleotides outside the gene matches: 3. The CDR3 loop reads CASRRQGVSYEQYF. DNA of the CDR3: TGTGCCAGCAGACGACAGGGGGTCTCCTACGAGCAGTACTTC.

The chain has TRBV6-5 and TRBJ2-5; possibly TRBD2 for D (7 bases). The V end lost 0 bases, the J end lost 4 bases, and 15 bases lay between the germline ends. The germline V gene has CDR1 MNHEY and CDR2 SVGAGI. The CDR3 is 16 amino acids. The CDR3 is CASSYSTGGPRETQYF. DNA for the CDR3: TGTGCCAGCAGTTACTCGACGGGGGGCCCGCGAGAGACCCAGTACTTC.

The genes are TRBV5-1 and TRBJ2-5; TRBD2 aligns across 9 bases. The CDR3 loop spans 15 amino acids. J gave up 11 bases and V 4 bases, and 15 bases lay outside the gene matches. Per the germline V gene, CDR1 is SGHRS and CDR2 is YFSETQ. This CDR3 reads CASSPERGEPSKQYF. The DNA of the CDR3 is TGCGCCAGCAGCCCCGAGCGGGGGGAGCCTTCGAAGCAGTACTTC.